This record concerns one TCR beta chain sequence. This specimen belongs to a study of blood T cell repertoires in COVID-19. Whole-study context: The origin of the acute and convalescent COVID-19 samples was the United States, Italy and Spain. T cells, B-cell-depleted T cells, or PBMCs supplied cDNA or gDNA.

CDR1 and CDR2 from the germline V gene are SEHNR and FQNEAQ (reference sequence). Trimming removed 5 bases from V and 2 bases from J, with 12 bases in between. CDR3 length: 15 residues. Here immunoSEQ multiplex PCR was the method, and the copy in TCRdb shows in-frame clones only, minus some. The repertoire holds 150,000 to 200,000 clones, with around four fifths as singletons. The source of this sequence is a woman aged 45-59 years who had recovered from COVID-19. Sequencing was done on a sample of PBMCs or T cells enriched from blood (not recorded which). The rearrangement links TRBV7-9 to TRBJ1-4; maybe TRBD1 (6 bases). The CDR3 DNA is TGTGCCAGCAGCATCCACAGGGACACTAATGAAAAACTGTTTTTT. Protein: CASSIHRDTNEKLFF.